This TCR beta chain was found in a study of beta chain features in type 1 diabetes listed by TCRdb under 2018. About the investigation overall: Mean age, gender distribution, total cell number and subset yield did not differ between patients and healthy donors. Across all samples, around 100 million sorted cells were examined, and cell number per subset correlated strongly with RNA yield. In the study, TCRB repertoires of sorted circulating CD4+ T cell subsets from recently diagnosed type 1 diabetes patients were compared with those of matched healthy donors. Naive and central memory subsets were obtained from all 30 or so donors, but regulatory and stem cell-like memory subsets were isolated from only 8 patients and roughly 8 healthy donors.

The V and J ends are trimmed by 6 bases and 8 bases, leaving 16 bases between them. Via the germline V gene, CDR1 is SQVTM and CDR2 ANQGSEA. The CDR3 runs 12 residues from the cysteine to the phenylalanine. Only CDR3 DNA remains: 36 bases, in frame from the first base. The entire amount of isolated RNA was reverse transcribed using the High Capacity cDNA Reverse Transcription Kit, so the sequenced TCRB transcripts were expressed ones. Deep immunoSEQ sequencing was performed on naive, central memory and regulatory T cell samples, with an average of roughly 4 million total reads per sample. After sorted cells were lysed in RLT buffer, RNA was extracted with DNase-treated RNeasy Micro or Mini kits, with the choice depending on cell number. Each cell subset was processed separately to prevent cross-contamination, with patient and healthy donor samples processed together. Using the immunoSEQ multiplex PCR, TCRB sequences were amplified from cDNA into 87-bp fragments spanning the CDR3 region. Amplicons were sequenced on the Illumina HiSeq platform. The published analysis was carried out like this. PCR bias was computationally corrected using synthetic template baselines, reads within Hamming distance 2 were collapsed, and singletons that could not be merged were discarded. By aligning reads against IMGT, V, D and J genes, CDR3 length, and insertions or deletions at six rearrangement sites were assigned. Within each subset, clonotype counts were normalized to the number of sorted cells before true diversity and Gini coefficients were calculated with the tcR R package. The overlap coefficient, calculated on TCRB nucleotide sequences, was used to measure repertoire sharing. Sourced from immuneACCESS, this table was stored by TCRdb with only in-frame sequences that have V and J called. A share of the clones is absent; for the studies checked, an unresolved V gene accounts for under half, and the remainder has no known explanation. Clonal size and the V and J genes are those of that table, whereas D and trimming came from the DNA. The sample table holds over 100,000 clones, of which roughly 15% were seen once. Of the sample, around 2.5% falls within the top ten clones.

What the work shows at the level of the full study, not this receptor alone: Type 1 diabetes patients showed a moderate but significant shortening of TCRB CDR3 length in all four CD4+ subsets. The naive, central memory and regulatory TCRB repertoires appeared to resemble one another more closely among patients than among healthy donors. At VDJ recombination sites, type 1 diabetes patients had fewer insertions and more deleted nucleotides, which implies abnormalities in thymic rearrangement. Because cDNA was sequenced instead of genomic DNA, highly expressing activated cells could be over-represented, though the groups showed no difference in activation or CD3 levels. Shorter templates might be favored by PCR, yet because patient and control samples were amplified and corrected together, any such skew would affect both groups equally. Because small numbers of individuals were included in the HLA sub-analyses, any influence of HLA type on TCRB rearrangement was left unresolved.

Each donor gave one peripheral blood draw, averaging roughly 120 mL, which was collected into heparinised tubes. Naive, central memory, regulatory and stem cell-like memory CD4+ T cells were sorted on a BD FACSAria II using a panel including CD45RO, CCR7, CD25, CD127, CD95 and CD27. Every sorted population had a purity above 95%. PBMCs were isolated right away by Lymphoprep density gradient centrifugation and were stained directly, without culture. So that batch effects would be minimized, each experiment stained and sorted samples in pairs, pairing one healthy donor with one patient. Note on this clone: Which antigen it targets is not known. The input lacks base qualities; no much larger clone sits a single base away.

Sequenced input: central memory CD4+ T cells from blood. The TCR was taken from a man aged 30-40 years with type 1 diabetes. The rearranged segments are TRBV29-1 and TRBJ1-2, with the D gene not clear enough to name. The CDR3 is CSVLGPAGGYTF. The bases read TGCAGCGTCCTCGGGCCCGCGGGAGGCTACACCTTC. The entire variable domain, with the stretches around the CDR3 drawn from the reference TRBV29-1 and TRBJ1-2 proteins, is SAVISQKPSRDICQRGTSLTIQCQVDSQVTMMFWYRQQPGQSLTLIATANQGSEATYESGFVIDKFPISRPNLTFSTLTVSNMSPEDSSIYLCSVLGPAGGYTFGSGTRLTVV.